A single sample is the source of the 8 T cell receptor beta chains below, sequenced in a study of blood T cell repertoires in COVID-19. The assay was immunoSEQ multiplex PCR, and TCRdb's table has in-frame clones only and misses some. The table has some 180,000 clones, 82% seen once; the top ten hold approximately 7.8%. Sequencing input: peripheral blood. Every receptor here comes from a woman between 55 and 75 years old with COVID-19, enrolled during active disease.

V and J are TRBV5-1 and TRBJ1-6; D unclear. V was cut by 0 bases and J by 7 bases, with 8 bases left in between. Germline V CDR1 and CDR2: SGHRS, YFSETQ. CDR3 length: 14 amino acids. CDR3 amino acids: CASSLARENSPLHF. CDR3 nucleotide sequence: TGCGCCAGCAGCTTGGCGAGGGAAAATTCACCCCTCCACTTT. Drawing the rest from reference TRBV5-1 and TRBJ1-6, the complete variable domain is KAGVTQTPRYLIKTRGQQVTLSCSPISGHRSVSWYQQTPGQGLQFLFEYFSETQRNKGNFPGRFSGRQFSNSRSEMNVSTLELGDSALYLCASSLARENSPLHFGNGTRLTVT.

V gene TRBV27 combines with J gene TRBJ2-1, with a weak D call TRBD2 (6 bases). Trimming cost V 6 bases and J 4 bases, with 22 bases left between them. The germline gives CDR1 MNHEY, CDR2 SMNVEV (reference sequence). The CDR3 runs 17 residues. Here the CDR3 reads CASSPLPGTGDYNEQFF. For the CDR3, the DNA is TGTGCCAGCAGCCCCTTGCCCGGAACGGGGGATTACAATGAGCAGTTCTTC.

The V call is TRBV2, the J call TRBJ2-1, with D possibly matching TRBD1 (6 bases). Germline-derived CDR1 and CDR2 are SNHLY and FYNNEI. The V and J ends lost 5 bases and 4 bases respectively, with 12 bases between them. This CDR3 spans 14 amino acids. The CDR3 here is CASSPGTLYNEQFF. The CDR3 region has the DNA TGTGCCAGCAGTCCCGGGACACTTTACAATGAGCAGTTCTTC.

V usage is TRBV3-1 (or the pseudogene TRBV3-2) and J usage is TRBJ2-5, with 10 positions matching TRBD1. The CDR3 loop spans 15 amino acids. V was pared by 1 base and J by 4 bases, with 3 bases of the junction left unmatched. CDR1 is LGHDT, CDR2 YNNKEL, per germline (reference sequence). The CDR3 protein is CASSQGTGGGETQYF. The CDR3 nucleotides are TGTGCCAGCAGCCAAGGGACAGGGGGGGGAGAGACCCAGTACTTC.

The chain has TRBV6-5 and TRBJ1-2; no clear D gene. Trimming removed 6 bases from V and 5 bases from J, with 13 bases in between. The CDR3 has 13 residues. Germline CDR1 reads MNHEY; CDR2 reads SVGAGI. The CDR3 spells CASSQQSGYGYTF. The CDR3 nucleotides are TGTGCCAGCAGCCAACAAAGCGGGTATGGCTACACCTTC.

This clone was observed at least ten times. This chain joins TRBV9 and TRBJ1-2; no definite D call. Trimming took 4 bases from V and 1 from J, leaving 17 bases between them. CDR3 length: 16 residues. Germline assignment: CDR1 SGDLS and CDR2 YYNGEE. The CDR3: CASSPAHGVINYGYTF. The CDR3 DNA sequence: TGTGCCAGCAGCCCGGCGCACGGGGTTATTAACTATGGCTACACCTTC.

This clone was detected only once. V gene TRBV5-4 combines with J gene TRBJ2-1; TRBD2 agrees at 15 bases. The CDR3 has 17 residues. With V trimmed by 3 bases and J by 7 bases, 8 bases remained unmatched. Germline-derived CDR1 and CDR2 are SGHNT and YYREEE (reference sequence). For the CDR3, the DNA is TGTGCCAGCAGCTCACCTGGACTAGCGGGAGGGCTTAATGAGCAGTTCTTC. It codes for CASSSPGLAGGLNEQFF. Filled out from reference TRBV5-4 and TRBJ2-1, the complete variable domain reads ETGVTQSPTHLIKTRGQQVTLRCSSQSGHNTVSWYQQALGQGPQFIFQYYREEENGRGNFPPRFSGLQFPNYSSELNVNALELDDSALYLCASSSPGLAGGLNEQFFGPGTRLTVL.

The V gene is TRBV7-8, the J gene TRBJ1-1, with TRBD1 matching 7 bases. Losses at the gene ends were 5 bases for V and 5 bases for J; bases not matched to a gene: 2. The CDR3 spans 12 residues. Germline V CDR1 and CDR2: SGHVS, FQNEAQ. The CDR3: CASSDRETEAFF. The CDR3 coding sequence is TGTGCCAGCAGCGACAGGGAGACTGAAGCTTTCTTT.